This paragraph covers one T cell receptor (beta chain) sequence. Its target is unknown. This record belongs to a study of shared clonotypes between healthy human individuals. Study-wide results and limits: Sharing across four donors was seen in around 5% of naive CD4 clonotypes. The study drew on few donors, limiting represented genetic and exposure-history diversity.

TCRdb keeps only in-frame clones here, not all; method: immunoSEQ multiplex PCR. The sample lists roughly 2.5 million clones; approximately 94% were seen once. Germline values: CDR1 KGHSH, CDR2 LQKENI. The CDR3 loop spans 16 amino acids. The V and J ends lost 4 bases and 1 base, in that order; junction bases with no gene match: 3. Healthy and HIV-negative, the adult donors had no recent acute infections or vaccinations. This sequence joins TRBV18 and TRBJ2-3; 12 bases fit TRBD2. Sequenced: naive CD4+ T cells sorted from blood. Subset noted: CD45RA+ positively selected. The sequence derives from a man younger than 35 in good health. The CDR3 DNA follows: TGTGCCAGCTCACTGAGACTAGCGGGAGGCACAGATACGCAGTATTTT. It translates to CASSLRLAGGTDTQYF.